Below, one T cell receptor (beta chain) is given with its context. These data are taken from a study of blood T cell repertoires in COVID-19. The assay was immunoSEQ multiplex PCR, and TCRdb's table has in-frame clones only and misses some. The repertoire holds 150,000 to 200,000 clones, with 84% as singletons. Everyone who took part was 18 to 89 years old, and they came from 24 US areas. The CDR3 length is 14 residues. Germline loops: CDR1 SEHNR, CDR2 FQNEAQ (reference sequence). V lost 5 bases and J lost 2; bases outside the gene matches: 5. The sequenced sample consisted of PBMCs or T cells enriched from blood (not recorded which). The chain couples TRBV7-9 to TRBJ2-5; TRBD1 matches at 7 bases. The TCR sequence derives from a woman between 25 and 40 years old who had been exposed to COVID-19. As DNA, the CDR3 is TGTGCCAGCAGCCCCGGACAGGTACAAGAGACCCAGTACTTC. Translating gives CASSPGQVQETQYF. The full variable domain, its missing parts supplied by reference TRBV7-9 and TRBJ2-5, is DTGVSQNPRHKITKRGQNVTFRCDPISEHNRLYWYRQTLGQGPEFLTYFQNEAQLEKSRLLSDRFSAERPKGSFSTLEIQRTEQGDSAMYLCASSPGQVQETQYFGPGTRLLVL.